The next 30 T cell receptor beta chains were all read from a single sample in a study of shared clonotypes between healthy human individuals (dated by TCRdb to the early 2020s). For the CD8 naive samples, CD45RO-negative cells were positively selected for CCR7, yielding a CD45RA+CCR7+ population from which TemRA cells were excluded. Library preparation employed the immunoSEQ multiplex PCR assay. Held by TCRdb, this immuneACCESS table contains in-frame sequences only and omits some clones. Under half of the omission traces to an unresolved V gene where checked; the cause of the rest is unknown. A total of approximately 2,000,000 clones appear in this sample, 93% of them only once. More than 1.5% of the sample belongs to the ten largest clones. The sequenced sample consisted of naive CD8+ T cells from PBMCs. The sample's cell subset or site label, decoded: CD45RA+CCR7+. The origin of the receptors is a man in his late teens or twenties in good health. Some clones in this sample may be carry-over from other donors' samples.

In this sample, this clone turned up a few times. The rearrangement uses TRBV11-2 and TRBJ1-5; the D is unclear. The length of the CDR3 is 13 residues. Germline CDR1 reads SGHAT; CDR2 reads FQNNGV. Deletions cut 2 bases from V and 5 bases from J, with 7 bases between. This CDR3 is CASSLHTYQPQHF. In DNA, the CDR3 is TGTGCCAGCAGCTTACACACTTATCAGCCCCAGCATTTT. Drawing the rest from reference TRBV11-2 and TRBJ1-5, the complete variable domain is EAGVAQSPRYKIIEKRQSVAFWCNPISGHATLYWYQQILGQGPKLLIQFQNNGVVDDSQLPKDRFSAERLKGVDSTLKIQPAKLEDSAVYLCASSLHTYQPQHFGDGTRLSIL.

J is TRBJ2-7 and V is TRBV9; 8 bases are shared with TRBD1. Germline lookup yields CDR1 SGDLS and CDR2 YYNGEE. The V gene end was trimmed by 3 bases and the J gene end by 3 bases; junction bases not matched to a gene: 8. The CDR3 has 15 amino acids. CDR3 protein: CASSAEGDRNYEQYF. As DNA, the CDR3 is TGTGCCAGCAGCGCGGAGGGGGACAGGAACTACGAGCAGTACTTC.

DNA for the CDR3: TGTGCCAGCAGCGCGACAGGGGCCCTTCGAGAGCAGTACTTC. Its protein product is CASSATGALREQYF. V is TRBV9 and J is TRBJ2-7; 8 bases line up with TRBD1. The CDR3 has 14 amino acids. Looked up from germline, CDR1 is SGDLS and CDR2 is YYNGEE. The ends lost 3 bases at V and 7 bases at J; junction bases unmatched: 9. The complete variable domain, with remaining parts taken from reference TRBV9 and TRBJ2-7, reads DSGVTQTPKHLITATGQRVTLRCSPRSGDLSVYWYQQSLDQGLQFLIQYYNGEERAKGNILERFSAQQFPDLHSELNLSSLELGDSALYFCASSATGALREQYFGPGTRLTVT.

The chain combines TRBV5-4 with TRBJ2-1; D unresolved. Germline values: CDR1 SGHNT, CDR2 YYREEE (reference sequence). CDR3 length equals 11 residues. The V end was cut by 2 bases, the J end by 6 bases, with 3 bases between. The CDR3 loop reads CASSFTNEQFF. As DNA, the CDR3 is TGTGCCAGCAGCTTTACCAATGAGCAGTTCTTC.

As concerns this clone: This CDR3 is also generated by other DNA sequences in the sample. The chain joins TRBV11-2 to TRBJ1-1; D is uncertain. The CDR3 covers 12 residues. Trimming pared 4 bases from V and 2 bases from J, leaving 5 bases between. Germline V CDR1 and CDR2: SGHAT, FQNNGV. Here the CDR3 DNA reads TGTGCCAGCAGCTCTGGTAACACTGAAGCTTTCTTT. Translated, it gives CASSSGNTEAFF. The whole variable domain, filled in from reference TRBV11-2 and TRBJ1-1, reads EAGVAQSPRYKIIEKRQSVAFWCNPISGHATLYWYQQILGQGPKLLIQFQNNGVVDDSQLPKDRFSAERLKGVDSTLKIQPAKLEDSAVYLCASSSGNTEAFFGQGTRLTVV.

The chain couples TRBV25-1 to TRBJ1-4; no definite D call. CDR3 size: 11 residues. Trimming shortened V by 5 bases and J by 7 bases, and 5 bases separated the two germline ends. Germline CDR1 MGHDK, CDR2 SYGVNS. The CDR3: CASSSGEKLFF. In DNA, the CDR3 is TGTGCCAGCAGTTCGGGTGAAAAACTGTTTTTT.

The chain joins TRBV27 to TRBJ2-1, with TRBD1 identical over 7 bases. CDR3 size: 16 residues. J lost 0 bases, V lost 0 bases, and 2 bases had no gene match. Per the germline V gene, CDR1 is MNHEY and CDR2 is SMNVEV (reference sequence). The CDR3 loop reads CASSLSGQRSYNEQFF. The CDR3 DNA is TGTGCCAGCAGTTTATCGGGACAGCGCTCCTACAATGAGCAGTTCTTC.

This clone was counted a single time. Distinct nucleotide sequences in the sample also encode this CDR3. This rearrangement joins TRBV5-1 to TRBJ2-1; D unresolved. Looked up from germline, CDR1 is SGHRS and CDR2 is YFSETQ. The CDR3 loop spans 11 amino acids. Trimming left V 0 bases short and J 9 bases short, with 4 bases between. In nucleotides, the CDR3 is TGCGCCAGCAGCTTGGGTTCTGAGCAGTTCTTC. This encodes CASSLGSEQFF.

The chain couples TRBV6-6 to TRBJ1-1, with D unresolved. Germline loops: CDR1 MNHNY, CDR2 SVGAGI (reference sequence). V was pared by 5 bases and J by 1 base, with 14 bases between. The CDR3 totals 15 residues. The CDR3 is CASSPLGSGNTEAFF. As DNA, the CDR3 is TGTGCCAGCAGTCCCCTAGGATCCGGGAACACTGAAGCTTTCTTT.

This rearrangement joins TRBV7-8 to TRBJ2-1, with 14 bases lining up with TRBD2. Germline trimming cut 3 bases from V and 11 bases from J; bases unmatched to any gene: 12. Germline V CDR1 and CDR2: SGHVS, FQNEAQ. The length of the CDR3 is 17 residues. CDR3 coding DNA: TGTGCCAGCAGCTTGGCGAGGACTAGCGGGAGGAACTCTAAGCAGTTCTTC. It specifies CASSLARTSGRNSKQFF.

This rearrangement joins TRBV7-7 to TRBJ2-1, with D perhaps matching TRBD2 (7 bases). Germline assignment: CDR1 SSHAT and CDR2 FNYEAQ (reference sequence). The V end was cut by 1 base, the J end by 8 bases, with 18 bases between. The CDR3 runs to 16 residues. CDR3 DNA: TGTGCCAGCAGCTTAGGGGGGGGGCGCGTTGTCGATGAGCAGTTCTTC. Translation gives CASSLGGGRVVDEQFF. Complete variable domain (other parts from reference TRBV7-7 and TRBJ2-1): GAGVSQSPRYKVTKRGQDVTLRCDPISSHATLYWYQQALGQGPEFLTYFNYEAQPDKSGLPSDRFSAERPEGSISTLTIQRTEQRDSAMYRCASSLGGGRVVDEQFFGPGTRLTVL.

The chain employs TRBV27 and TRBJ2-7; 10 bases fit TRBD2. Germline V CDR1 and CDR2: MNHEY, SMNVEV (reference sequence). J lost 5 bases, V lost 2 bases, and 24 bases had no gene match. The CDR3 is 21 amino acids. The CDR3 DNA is TGTGCCAGCAGTTTACCCTCAGCGGACAGGACACTAGCGGGAAGTGATAACGAGCAGTACTTC. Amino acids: CASSLPSADRTLAGSDNEQYF.

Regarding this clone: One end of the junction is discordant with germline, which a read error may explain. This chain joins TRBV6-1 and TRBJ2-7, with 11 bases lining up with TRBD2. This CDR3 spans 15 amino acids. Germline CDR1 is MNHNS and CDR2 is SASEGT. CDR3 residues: CASREGLAGSYEQYF. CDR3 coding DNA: TGTGCCAGCAGGGAAGGACTAGCGGGCTCGTACGAGCAGTACTTC.

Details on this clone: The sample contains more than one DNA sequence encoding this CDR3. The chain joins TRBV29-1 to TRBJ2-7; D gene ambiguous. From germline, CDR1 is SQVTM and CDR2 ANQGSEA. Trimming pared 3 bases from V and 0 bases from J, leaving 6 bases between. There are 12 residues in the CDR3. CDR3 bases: TGCAGCGTTGAGTTCGGCTCCTACGAGCAGTACTTC. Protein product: CSVEFGSYEQYF.

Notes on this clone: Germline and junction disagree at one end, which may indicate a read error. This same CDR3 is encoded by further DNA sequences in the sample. Here the CDR3 DNA reads TGTGCCAGCAGTCCGCGGACAGGGTCCTATGAGCAGTACTTC. Translation gives CASSPRTGSYEQYF. This chain joins TRBV6-5 and TRBJ2-7, with 8 bases aligning to TRBD1. The germline V gene has CDR1 MNHEY and CDR2 SVGAGI. The CDR3 is made up of 14 amino acids.

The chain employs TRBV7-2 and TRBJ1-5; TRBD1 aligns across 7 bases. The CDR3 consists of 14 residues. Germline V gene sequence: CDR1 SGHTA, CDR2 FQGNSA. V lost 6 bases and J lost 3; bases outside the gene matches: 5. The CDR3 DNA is TGTGCCAGCAGTTTGACAGGGTTCAATCAGCCCCAGCATTTT. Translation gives CASSLTGFNQPQHF.

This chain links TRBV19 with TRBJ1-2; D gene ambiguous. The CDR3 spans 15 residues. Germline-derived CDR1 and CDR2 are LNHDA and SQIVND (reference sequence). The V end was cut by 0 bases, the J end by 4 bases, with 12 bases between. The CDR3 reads CASSIDRGNSYGYTF. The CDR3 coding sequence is TGTGCCAGTAGTATAGATCGAGGGAACAGCTATGGCTACACCTTC.

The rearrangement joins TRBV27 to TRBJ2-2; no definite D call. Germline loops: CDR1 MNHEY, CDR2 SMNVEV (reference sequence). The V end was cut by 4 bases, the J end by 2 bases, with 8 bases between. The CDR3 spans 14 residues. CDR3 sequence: CASSSDSNTGELFF. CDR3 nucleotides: TGTGCCAGCAGTTCTGACTCTAACACCGGGGAGCTGTTTTTT.

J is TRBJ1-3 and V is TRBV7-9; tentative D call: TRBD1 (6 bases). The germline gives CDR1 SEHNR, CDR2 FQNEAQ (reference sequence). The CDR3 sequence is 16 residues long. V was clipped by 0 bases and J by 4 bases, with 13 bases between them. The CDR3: CASSLAPGAGGNTIYF. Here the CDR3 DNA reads TGTGCCAGCAGCTTAGCTCCGGGGGCAGGCGGAAACACCATATATTTT.

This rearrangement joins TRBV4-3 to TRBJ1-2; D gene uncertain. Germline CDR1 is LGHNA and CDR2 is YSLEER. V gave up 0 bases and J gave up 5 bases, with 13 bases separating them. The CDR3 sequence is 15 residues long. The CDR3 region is CASSQERADLYGYTF. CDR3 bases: TGCGCCAGCAGCCAAGAAAGGGCGGATTTATATGGCTACACCTTC.

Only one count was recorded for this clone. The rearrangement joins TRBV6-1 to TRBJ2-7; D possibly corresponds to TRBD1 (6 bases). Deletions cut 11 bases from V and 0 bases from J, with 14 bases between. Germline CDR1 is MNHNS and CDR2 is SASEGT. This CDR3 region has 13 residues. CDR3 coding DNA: TGTGCCTCCGAGGGGGACAACTCCTACGAGCAGTACTTC. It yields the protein CASEGDNSYEQYF.

In DNA, the CDR3 is TGTGCCAGCAGTGAGAGACCCTCCTCTGAAGCTTTCTTT. As protein: CASSERPSSEAFF. The chain joins TRBV6-1 to TRBJ1-1; no firm D call. CDR1 and CDR2 from the germline V gene are MNHNS and SASEGT. This CDR3 contains 13 residues. V was shortened by 3 bases and J by 6 bases, with 11 bases between the two germline ends.

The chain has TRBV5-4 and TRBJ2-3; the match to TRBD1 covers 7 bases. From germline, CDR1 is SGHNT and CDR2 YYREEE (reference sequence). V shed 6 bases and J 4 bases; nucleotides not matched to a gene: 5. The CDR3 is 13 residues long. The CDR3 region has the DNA TGTGCCAGCATCGCAGGGGGTGCAGATACGCAGTATTTT. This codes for CASIAGGADTQYF.

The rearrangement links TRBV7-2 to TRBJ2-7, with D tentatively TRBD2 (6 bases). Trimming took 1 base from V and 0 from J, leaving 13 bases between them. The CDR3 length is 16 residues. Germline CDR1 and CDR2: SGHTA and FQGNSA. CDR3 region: CASSLEVTAGSYEQYF. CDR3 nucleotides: TGTGCCAGCAGCTTAGAGGTAACAGCGGGCTCCTACGAGCAGTACTTC.

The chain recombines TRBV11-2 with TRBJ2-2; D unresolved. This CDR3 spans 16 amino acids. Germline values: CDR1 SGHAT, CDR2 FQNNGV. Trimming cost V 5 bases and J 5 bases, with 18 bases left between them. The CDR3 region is CASSPLLRVNTGELFF. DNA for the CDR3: TGTGCCAGCAGCCCCCTGCTTAGGGTTAATACCGGGGAGCTGTTTTTT.

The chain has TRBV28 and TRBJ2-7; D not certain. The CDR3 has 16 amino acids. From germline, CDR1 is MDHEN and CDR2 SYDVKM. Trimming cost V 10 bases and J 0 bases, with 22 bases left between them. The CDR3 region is CATSDGRESYSYEQYF. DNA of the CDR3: TGTGCCACCTCGGACGGACGAGAAAGCTACTCCTACGAGCAGTACTTC. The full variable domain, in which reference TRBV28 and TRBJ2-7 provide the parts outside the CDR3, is DVKVTQSSRYLVKRTGEKVFLECVQDMDHENMFWYRQDPGLGLRLIYFSYDVKMKEKGDIPEGYSVSREKKERFSLILESASTNQTSMYLCATSDGRESYSYEQYFGPGTRLTVT.

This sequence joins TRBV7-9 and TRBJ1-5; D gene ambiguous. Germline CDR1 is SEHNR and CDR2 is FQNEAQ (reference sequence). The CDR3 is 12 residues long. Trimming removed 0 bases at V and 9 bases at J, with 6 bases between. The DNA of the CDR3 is TGTGCCAGCAGCTTAGCGGCGGGGCCCCAGCATTTT. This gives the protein CASSLAAGPQHF.

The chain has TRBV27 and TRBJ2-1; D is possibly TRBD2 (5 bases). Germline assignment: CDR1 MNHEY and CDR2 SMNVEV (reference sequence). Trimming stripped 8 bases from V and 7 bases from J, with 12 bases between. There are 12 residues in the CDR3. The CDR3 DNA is TGTGCCAGCGGTCACCCGGGGAATGAGCAGTTCTTC. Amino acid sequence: CASGHPGNEQFF.

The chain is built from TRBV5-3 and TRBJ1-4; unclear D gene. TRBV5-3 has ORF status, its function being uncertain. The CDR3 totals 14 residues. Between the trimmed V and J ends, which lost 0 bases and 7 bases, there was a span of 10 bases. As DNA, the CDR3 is TGTGCCAGAAGCTTGGGCCTCCGCGGTGAAAAACTGTTTTTT. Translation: CARSLGLRGEKLFF.

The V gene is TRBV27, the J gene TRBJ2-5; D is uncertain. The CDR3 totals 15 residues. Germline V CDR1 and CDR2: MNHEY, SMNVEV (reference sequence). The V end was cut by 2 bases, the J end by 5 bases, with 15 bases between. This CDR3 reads CASSLEFAITETQYF. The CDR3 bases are TGTGCCAGCAGTTTAGAATTTGCCATAACGGAGACCCAGTACTTC.